The table lists the clone carrying this T cell receptor beta chain with many counts. Its specificity is unknown. Trimming stripped 6 bases from V and 0 bases from J, with 8 bases between. This CDR3 is 14 amino acids long. The sample is drawn from a study of breast tumors, draining lymph nodes, adjacent tissues. Study-wide points: Compared with lymph nodes, tumors were less diverse; compared with nontumor tissue, more. Findings are consistent with lymph node origin and intratumoral expansion of most tumor T cells. The lymph node origin of tumor T cells was framed as consistent with a hypothesis, not demonstrated.

The lymph nodes were axillary draining lymph nodes from breast cancer patients. TCRdb analysed the multiplex PCR reads with MiXCR anew, one entry per CDR3 protein. The table lists 190,000 or so distinct CDR3 sequences, roughly 31% of them singletons. The origin of this receptor is a female donor with breast cancer. Some clones in this sample may be carry-over from other donors' samples. The sequenced sample was axillary lymph node tissue. The chain is built from TRBV12-3 or TRBV12-4 and TRBJ2-2, with no clear D. The CDR3 DNA reads as TGTGCCAGCAGCCTGTGGCCGAACACCGGGGAGCTGTTTTTT. This gives the protein CASSLWPNTGELFF.